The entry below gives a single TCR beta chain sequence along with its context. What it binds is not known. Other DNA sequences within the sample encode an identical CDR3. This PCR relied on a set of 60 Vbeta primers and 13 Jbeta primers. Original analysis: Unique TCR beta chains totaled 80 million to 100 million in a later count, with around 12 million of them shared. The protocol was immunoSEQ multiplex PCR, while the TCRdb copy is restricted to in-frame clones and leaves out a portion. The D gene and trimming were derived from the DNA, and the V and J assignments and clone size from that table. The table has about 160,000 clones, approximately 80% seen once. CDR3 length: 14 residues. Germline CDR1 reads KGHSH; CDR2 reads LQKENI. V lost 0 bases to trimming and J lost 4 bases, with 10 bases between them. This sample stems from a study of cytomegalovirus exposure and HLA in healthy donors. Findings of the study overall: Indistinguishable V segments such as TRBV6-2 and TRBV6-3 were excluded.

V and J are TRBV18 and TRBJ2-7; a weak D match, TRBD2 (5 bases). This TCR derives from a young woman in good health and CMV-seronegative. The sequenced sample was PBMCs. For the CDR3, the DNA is TGTGCCAGCTCACCACCGGCCCGGGAATACGAGCAGTACTTC. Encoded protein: CASSPPAREYEQYF.